This T cell receptor (beta chain) derives from a study of shared clonotypes between healthy human individuals. As concerns this clone: The antigen remains undetermined.

The V gene's germline CDR1 is MGHDK and CDR2 SYGVNS. V lost 3 bases to trimming and J lost 11 bases, with 13 bases between them. The CDR3 has 12 residues. Study-wide results and limits: Naive subsets tended to show greater estimated richness than memory subsets.

Clones were sequenced by immunoSEQ multiplex PCR, and TCRdb holds only the in-frame ones, with some missing. The data show about 960,000 clones, 76% seen once. Sequencing was carried out using memory CD4+ T cells sorted from blood. Subset described: CD45RA-negative fraction. This receptor was identified in a man younger than 35 in good health. The chain combines TRBV25-1 with TRBJ1-1; no definite D call. The CDR3 loop is CASSDSARGAFF. The DNA for the CDR3 is TGTGCCAGCAGTGACTCCGCCCGCGGGGCTTTCTTT.